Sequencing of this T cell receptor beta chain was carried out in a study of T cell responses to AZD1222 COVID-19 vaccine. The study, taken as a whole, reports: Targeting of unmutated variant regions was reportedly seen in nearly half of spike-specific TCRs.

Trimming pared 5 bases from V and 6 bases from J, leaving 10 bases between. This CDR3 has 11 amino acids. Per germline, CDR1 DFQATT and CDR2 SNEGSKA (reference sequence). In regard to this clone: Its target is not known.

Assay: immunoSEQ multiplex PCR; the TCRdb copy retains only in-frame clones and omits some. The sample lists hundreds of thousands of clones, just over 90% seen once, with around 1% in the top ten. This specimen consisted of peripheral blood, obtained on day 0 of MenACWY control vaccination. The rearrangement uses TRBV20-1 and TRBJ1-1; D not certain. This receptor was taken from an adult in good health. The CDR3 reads CSAVKTPEAFF. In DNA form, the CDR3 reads TGCAGTGCTGTTAAAACGCCTGAAGCTTTCTTT.